This is a list of T cell receptor beta chains from one sample in a study of post-analysis software for immune sequencing data. Each CDR3 protein is one row after TCRdb ran MiXCR on the PCR reads. The table shows 750,000 to 950,000 distinct CDR3 sequences, with 53% occurring only once. The material sequenced was blood. Source of these receptors: a girl between 5 and 17 years old with multiple sclerosis. Both conserved end residues are trimmed from each CDR3.

V gene: TRBV5-1; J gene: TRBJ2-7; CDR3 protein: ASSPSLGGSSYEQY
V gene: TRBV11-1; J gene: TRBJ1-5; CDR3 protein: ASSLAGTGQPQH
V gene: TRBV7-3; J gene: TRBJ2-7; CDR3 protein: ASSPSGGLTPYEQY
V gene: TRBV12-3/TRBV12-4; J gene: TRBJ2-1; CDR3 protein: ASGVSGRASPFTNEQF
V gene: TRBV29-1; J gene: TRBJ2-7; CDR3 protein: SVSDGASYEQY
V gene: TRBV7-9; J gene: TRBJ2-1; CDR3 protein: ASSSDRGSNEQF
V gene: TRBV18; J gene: TRBJ2-7; CDR3 protein: ASSPPLSSYEQY
V gene: TRBV7-2; J gene: TRBJ1-4; CDR3 protein: ASSPQRGNEKLF
V gene: TRBV20-1; J gene: TRBJ1-1; CDR3 protein: SAGHRDRGNTEAF
V gene: TRBV7-9; J gene: TRBJ2-1; CDR3 protein: ASSLGRVPTYNEQF
V gene: TRBV6-5; J gene: TRBJ1-6; CDR3 protein: ASTRTGTFNSPLH
V gene: TRBV7-9; J gene: TRBJ2-6; CDR3 protein: ASIRTGTGHSGANVLT
V gene: TRBV5-1; J gene: TRBJ2-3; CDR3 protein: ASSSGTPSTDTQY
V gene: TRBV6-5; J gene: TRBJ1-2; CDR3 protein: ASSYSRFSDYGYT
V gene: TRBV15; J gene: TRBJ1-5; CDR3 protein: ATSRVLDSSNQPQH
V gene: TRBV6-5; J gene: TRBJ1-1; CDR3 protein: ASSSLSPMNTEAF
V gene: TRBV10-3; J gene: TRBJ2-7; CDR3 protein: ATTSAGSSYEQY
V gene: TRBV7-2; J gene: TRBJ2-5; CDR3 protein: ASSSRRASGGETQY
V gene: TRBV15; J gene: TRBJ2-7; CDR3 protein: ATSRYVVGLAVSYEQY
V gene: TRBV10-3; J gene: NA; CDR3 protein: AISQTGEEETQY
V gene: TRBV9; J gene: TRBJ2-3; CDR3 protein: ASSVGRRTDTQY
V gene: TRBV5-1; J gene: TRBJ2-5; CDR3 protein: ASSYGTGDQVSGTQY
V gene: TRBV7-2; J gene: TRBJ2-7; CDR3 protein: ASSLAGGAYEQY
V gene: TRBV20-1; J gene: TRBJ1-1; CDR3 protein: SARDPGQGPTEAF
V gene: TRBV3-1; J gene: TRBJ2-1; CDR3 protein: ASSQQTAANNNEQF
V gene: TRBV20-1; J gene: TRBJ2-7; CDR3 protein: SARDFRAATYEQY
V gene: TRBV20-1; J gene: TRBJ2-7; CDR3 protein: SARVLRSSYEQY
V gene: TRBV15; J gene: TRBJ2-2; CDR3 protein: ATSSLGGSDTGELF
V gene: TRBV27; J gene: TRBJ2-7; CDR3 protein: ASSAYPGQNYEQY
V gene: TRBV20-1; J gene: NA; CDR3 protein: SARSTGVSPYEQY
V gene: TRBV10-3; J gene: TRBJ2-3; CDR3 protein: AISSGRSDTQY
V gene: TRBV7-8; J gene: TRBJ2-1; CDR3 protein: ASSQRTSGSSDEQF
V gene: TRBV20-1; J gene: TRBJ2-1; CDR3 protein: SATGTSGRARNNEQF
V gene: TRBV25-1; J gene: TRBJ2-7; CDR3 protein: ASSESSYYEQY
V gene: TRBV4-1; J gene: NA; CDR3 protein: ASSPRSVGGEQY
V gene: TRBV5-1; J gene: TRBJ2-5; CDR3 protein: ASSLPPDRGEETQY
V gene: TRBV4-2; J gene: TRBJ2-5; CDR3 protein: ASSQGHSEQGTQY
V gene: TRBV7-3; J gene: TRBJ2-1; CDR3 protein: ARKGGSSEQF
V gene: TRBV20-1; J gene: TRBJ2-1; CDR3 protein: SASELGAYNEQF
V gene: TRBV2; J gene: TRBJ2-5; CDR3 protein: ASSEDRGLAETQY
V gene: TRBV7-2; J gene: TRBJ1-2; CDR3 protein: ASSDRRRLNYGYT
V gene: TRBV18; J gene: NA; CDR3 protein: ASSADTLEQY
V gene: TRBV6-1; J gene: TRBJ2-1; CDR3 protein: ASSDRTKRDEQF
V gene: TRBV10-3; J gene: TRBJ1-2; CDR3 protein: AISESRDLGYGYT
V gene: TRBV20-1; J gene: TRBJ2-7; CDR3 protein: SATTAYEQY
V gene: TRBV7-3; J gene: TRBJ2-3; CDR3 protein: ASSQRGGLEGTDTQY
V gene: TRBV20-1; J gene: TRBJ2-3; CDR3 protein: SAEKAGLADTQY
V gene: TRBV6-2/TRBV6-3; J gene: TRBJ2-7; CDR3 protein: ASSYAIGQRDSYEQY
V gene: TRBV29-1; J gene: TRBJ2-7; CDR3 protein: GVAGTGGNEQY
V gene: TRBV12-3/TRBV12-4; J gene: TRBJ2-7; CDR3 protein: VSRQGRSYEQY
V gene: TRBV5-1; J gene: TRBJ2-1; CDR3 protein: ASSPGVGRFNEQF
V gene: TRBV10-3; J gene: TRBJ1-2; CDR3 protein: AITRPPDYGYT
V gene: TRBV7-2; J gene: TRBJ2-1; CDR3 protein: ASTSSTITRSNEQF
V gene: TRBV5-1; J gene: NA; CDR3 protein: ASSVDTQETQY